This entry is about one TCR beta chain. The protocol was immunoSEQ multiplex PCR, while the TCRdb copy is restricted to in-frame clones and leaves out a portion. Of 180,000 or so clones listed, roughly 81% are singletons. The sample originates from a study of blood T cell repertoires in COVID-19. The V gene's germline CDR1 is SNHLY and CDR2 FYNNEI. V was trimmed by 3 bases and J by 9 bases, leaving 9 bases between them. The CDR3 sequence is 12 residues long. The sample taken for sequencing was peripheral blood. The source of this sequence is a woman aged 40 to 50 with COVID-19, enrolled during active disease. This chain connects TRBV2 to TRBJ2-1, with D maybe TRBD2 (5 bases). CDR3 residues: CASSDGVGEQFF. CDR3 nucleotides: TGTGCCAGCAGTGACGGGGTGGGTGAGCAGTTCTTC.